Here is one T cell receptor beta chain with its context. Its matching antigen is unknown. The sample comes from a study of post-analysis software for immune sequencing data. Study as a whole: Relapsing-remitting, secondary progressive and progressive-relapsing forms of multiple sclerosis all featured among disease courses. Study-wide points: Controls had lower frequencies than patients of five or six TRBV segments, which included TRBV5-6, TRBV5-1 and TRBV20-1. The study found significantly lower normalized Chao1 diversity in multiple sclerosis patients than in controls.

TCR beta cDNA libraries included unique molecular identifiers. TCRdb re-called the PCR reads with MiXCR, one entry per CDR3 protein. The sample has 350,000 to 450,000 distinct CDR3 sequences; 30% to 45% are singletons. The CDR3 has 14 amino acids. The ends were cut back, 2 bases at V and 5 bases at J, with 12 bases in the middle. Germline CDR1 and CDR2: SGHTA and FQGNSA. The rearrangement links TRBV7-2 to TRBJ1-2; no firm D call. Sequencing was carried out using blood. The origin of this receptor is a girl between 2 and 10 years old with multiple sclerosis. Written as DNA, the CDR3 is TGTGCCAGCAGCTTAAATCCCCTGTCATATGGCTACACCTTC. It specifies CASSLNPLSYGYTF.